Sequencing of this T cell receptor beta chain was carried out in a study of blood T cells in healthy people across ages. Study in general: With template switching, about one barcoded beta molecule was captured per two T cells.

Together with a sample-barcoded 5' primer, a J-beta primer mix was included in a second PCR lasting roughly 6 to 12 cycles. TCRdb reanalysed the 5' RACE reads using MiXCR and keeps one entry per CDR3 protein. Of 600,000 or so distinct CDR3 sequences in the sample, roughly 31% were seen once. V lost 0 bases and J 5 bases, leaving 11 bases between the germline ends. CDR3 length: 14 residues. In germline, CDR1 is SGHRS, CDR2 YFSETQ. The donors, healthy Caucasians from Russia, were aged about 6 to 95. Samples had at least 6.5 million PBMCs isolated from them. Total RNA was isolated from each sample in quantities of at least 5 micrograms.

This clonotype originated in a woman of 80 years or more in good health. Sample: blood. The chain joins TRBV5-1 to TRBJ1-2; possibly TRBD1 for D (5 bases). The CDR3 reads CASSLAPGRYGYTF. The CDR3 nucleotides read TGCGCCAGCAGCTTGGCGCCAGGGAGGTATGGCTACACCTTC.